This T cell receptor (beta chain) was identified in a study of regulatory T cells in long-lasting Graves disease. At the level of the study: Graves' patients with a new diagnosis had received antithyroid drugs under 3 months. Overall study results and limits: Persistent Graves' disease cases displayed lower TCR diversity than newly diagnosed ones.

In its sample, this clonotype was seen once. Antigen specificity is unknown. Relying on iRepertoire HTBI primers and Arm-PCR of CDR3 regions, the team built TCR beta libraries. In the authors' workflow: Among the samples, roughly 61 TRBV and 14 TRBJ segments were identified. In TCRdb, the multiplex PCR reads were re-called with MiXCR into one record per CDR3 protein. It is TCRdb's table, rather than the study itself, that gives the V and J calls and clone size. The sample has about 370,000 distinct CDR3 sequences, 15% to 19% seen once. Trimming stripped 3 bases from V and 2 bases from J, with 13 bases between. The CDR3 is made up of 15 amino acids. Germline lookup yields CDR1 SGHTA and CDR2 FQGNSA. Time point meaning: newly diagnosed GD, antithyroid drugs for less than 3 months. The authors made the TCR library using RNA they extracted from PBMCs. Into tubes containing EDTA, about 9.6 milliliters of peripheral blood were drawn.

This specimen was peripheral blood mononuclear cells (PBMCs), taken at new diagnosis, from a patient treated with antithyroid drugs. V usage is TRBV7-2 and J usage is TRBJ1-2, with D maybe TRBD1 (5 bases). The sequence derives from a female donor with Graves disease. CDR3 sequence reads: CASSLAAGRNYGYTF. In DNA form, the CDR3 reads TGTGCCAGCAGCTTGGCAGCGGGGCGAAACTATGGCTACACCTTC.